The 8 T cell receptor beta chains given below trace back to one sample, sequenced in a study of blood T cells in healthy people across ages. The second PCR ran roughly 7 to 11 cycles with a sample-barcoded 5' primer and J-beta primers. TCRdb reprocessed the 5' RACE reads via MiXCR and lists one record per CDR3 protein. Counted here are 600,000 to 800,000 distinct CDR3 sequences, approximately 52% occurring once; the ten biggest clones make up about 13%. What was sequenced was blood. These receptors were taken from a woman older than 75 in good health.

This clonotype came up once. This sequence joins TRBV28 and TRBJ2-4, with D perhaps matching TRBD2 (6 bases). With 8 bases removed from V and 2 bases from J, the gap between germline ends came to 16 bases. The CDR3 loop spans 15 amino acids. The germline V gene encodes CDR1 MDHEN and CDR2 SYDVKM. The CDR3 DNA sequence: TGTGCCAGCGCCTACTGGGGGGTCTCCAAAAACATTCAGTACTTC. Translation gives CASAYWGVSKNIQYF.

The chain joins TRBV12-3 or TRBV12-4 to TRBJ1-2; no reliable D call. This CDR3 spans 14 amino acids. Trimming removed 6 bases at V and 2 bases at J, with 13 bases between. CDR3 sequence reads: CASSFPGRNYGYTF. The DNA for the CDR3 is TGTGCCAGCAGCTTCCCCGGACGGAACTATGGCTACACCTTC.

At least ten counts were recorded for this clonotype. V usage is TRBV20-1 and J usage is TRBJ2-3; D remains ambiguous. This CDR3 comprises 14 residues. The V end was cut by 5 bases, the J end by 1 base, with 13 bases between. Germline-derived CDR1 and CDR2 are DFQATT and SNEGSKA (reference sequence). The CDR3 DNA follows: TGCAGTGCTCACCTAGGTGTTGGCACAGATACGCAGTATTTT. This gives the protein CSAHLGVGTDTQYF.

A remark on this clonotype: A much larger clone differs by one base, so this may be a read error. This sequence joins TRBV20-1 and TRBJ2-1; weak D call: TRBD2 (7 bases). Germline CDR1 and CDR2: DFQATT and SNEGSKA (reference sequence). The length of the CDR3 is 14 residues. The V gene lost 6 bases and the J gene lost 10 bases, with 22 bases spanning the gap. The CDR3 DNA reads TGCAGTGCGATCGGGGGGCTAGCGAACTACGAGCAGTTCTTC. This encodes CSAIGGLANYEQFF.

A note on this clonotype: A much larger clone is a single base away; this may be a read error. Here the CDR3 reads CASSFRRLGNEQYF. The DNA for the CDR3 is TGTGCCAGCAGTTTTCGTCGACTAGGAAATGAGCAGTACTTC. The chain is built from TRBV12-3 or TRBV12-4 and TRBJ2-5; D possibly corresponds to TRBD2 (6 bases). V lost 3 bases to trimming and J lost 11 bases, with 19 bases between them. CDR3 length: 14 residues.

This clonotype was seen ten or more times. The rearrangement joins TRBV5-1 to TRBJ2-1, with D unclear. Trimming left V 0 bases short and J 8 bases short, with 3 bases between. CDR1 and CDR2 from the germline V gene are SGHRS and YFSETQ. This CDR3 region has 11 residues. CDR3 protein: CASSLGHEQFF. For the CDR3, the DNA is TGCGCCAGCAGCTTGGGTCATGAGCAGTTCTTC.

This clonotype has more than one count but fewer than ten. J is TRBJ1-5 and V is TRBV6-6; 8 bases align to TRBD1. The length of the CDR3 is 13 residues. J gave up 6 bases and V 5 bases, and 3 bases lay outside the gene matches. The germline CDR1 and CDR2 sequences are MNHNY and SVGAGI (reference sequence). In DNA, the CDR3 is TGTGCCAGCAGTCCAGGGGGCAGTCAGCCCCAGCATTTT. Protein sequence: CASSPGGSQPQHF.

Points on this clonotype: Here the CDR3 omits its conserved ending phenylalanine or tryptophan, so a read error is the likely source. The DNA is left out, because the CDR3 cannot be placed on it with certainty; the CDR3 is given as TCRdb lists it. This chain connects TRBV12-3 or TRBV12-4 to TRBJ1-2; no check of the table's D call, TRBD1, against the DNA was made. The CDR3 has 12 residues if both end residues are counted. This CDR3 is CASSDRNYGHTV.